This T cell receptor beta chain appears in the sequencing data of a study of control samples from healthy donors and cancer patients. V was shortened by 1 base and J by 2 bases, with 6 bases between the two germline ends. Per the germline V gene, CDR1 is SGHRS and CDR2 is YFSETQ. This CDR3 is built from 14 residues. Produced via immunoSEQ multiplex PCR; TCRdb's table is partial and in-frame only. Of about 120,000 clones listed, over 90% were seen once; the top ten hold about 2.8%. Material: blood. This clonotype originated in a man aged 25 to 40 in good health. This chain connects TRBV5-1 to TRBJ2-2; D is ambiguous. The CDR3 nucleotides are TGCGCCAGCAGCTTGATTGCAAACACCGGGGAGCTGTTTTTT. The encoded protein is CASSLIANTGELFF. Using reference TRBV5-1 and TRBJ2-2 for the parts outside the CDR3, the full variable domain is KAGVTQTPRYLIKTRGQQVTLSCSPISGHRSVSWYQQTPGQGLQFLFEYFSETQRNKGNFPGRFSGRQFSNSRSEMNVSTLELGDSALYLCASSLIANTGELFFGEGSRLTVL.